This is a list of T cell receptor beta chains from one sample in a study of radiotherapy plus CTLA-4 blockade in lung cancer. Method: immunoSEQ multiplex PCR; TCRdb's copy keeps in-frame clones and lacks some. Of some 74,000 clones listed, roughly 80% are singletons. Sequences were derived from peripheral blood, sampled from a patient treated with radiotherapy plus ipilimumab. The origin of the receptors is a human donor with non-small cell lung cancer who had a complete response to radiotherapy plus ipilimumab. Both conserved end residues are part of each CDR3. The D gene is left open where the match is weak. Some rows mark clone size as missing; the rest say once, few, many or name a class of expanded clone.

cdr3_aa | cdr3_nt | j_call | clone_size | v_call | d_call
CASSSRLKAFF | TGTGCCAGCAGCTCCCGTCTAAAAGCTTTCTTT | TRBJ1-1 | NA | TRBV7-2 | NA
CASSLRRQGSSYEQYF | TGTGCCAGCAGCCTACGACGACAGGGAAGTTCCTACGAGCAGTACTTC | TRBJ2-7 | once | TRBV5-4 | TRBD1
CASSLGGTGGEKLFF | TGCGCCAGCAGCTTGGGAGGGACAGGAGGGGAAAAACTGTTTTTT | TRBJ1-4 | NA | TRBV5-1 | TRBD1
CASSIGGNTKRPQYF | TGTGCCAGTAGTATAGGCGGGAATACTAAGAGACCCCAGTACTTC | TRBJ2-5 | NA | TRBV19 | NA
CASSSTGWARPIYNEQFF | TGTGCCAGTAGTAGTACCGGTTGGGCAAGACCAATATACAATGAGCAGTTCTTC | TRBJ2-1 | NA | TRBV19 | NA
CAWTPGWGNQPQHF | TGTGCCTGGACCCCCGGGTGGGGGAATCAGCCCCAGCATTTT | TRBJ1-5 | NA | TRBV30 | NA
CASSYDTLNTGELFF | TGCGCCAGCAGCTACGACACCCTGAACACCGGGGAGCTGTTTTTT | TRBJ2-2 | few | TRBV5-1 | NA
CASSEYRGPTDTQYF | TGCGCCAGCAGTGAGTACAGGGGGCCGACAGATACGCAGTATTTT | TRBJ2-3 | NA | TRBV10-1 | TRBD1
CASSLAGVTGEQFF | TGTGCCAGCAGCTTAGCGGGAGTAACGGGTGAGCAGTTCTTC | TRBJ2-1 | NA | TRBV5-4 | TRBD2
CASSPGGTRGTGELFF | TGTGCCAGCAGCCCAGGGGGGACACGGGGAACCGGGGAGCTGTTTTTT | TRBJ2-2 | once | TRBV9 | NA
CASSIEGDSMSSNQPQHF | TGTGCCAGTAGTATAGAGGGGGACAGTATGTCTAGCAATCAGCCCCAGCATTTT | TRBJ1-5 | NA | TRBV19 | TRBD1
CASSVEGRANEQFF | TGTGCCAGCAGCGTGGAGGGGAGAGCAAATGAGCAGTTCTTC | TRBJ2-1 | NA | TRBV9 | NA
CASSPGLAGGEETQYF | TGTGCCAGCAGCCCGGGACTAGCGGGGGGGGAAGAGACCCAGTACTTC | TRBJ2-5 | NA | TRBV7-2 | TRBD2
CASSVVGTGRIGNTIYF | TGTGCCAGCAGCGTAGTAGGGACGGGAAGAATTGGAAACACCATATATTTT | TRBJ1-3 | NA | TRBV9 | NA
CSVVRAYNEQFF | TGCAGCGTTGTTAGGGCTTACAATGAGCAGTTCTTC | TRBJ2-1 | NA | TRBV29-1 | NA
CASSGETGTGLYGYTF | TGTGCCAGCAGTGGAGAAACCGGGACAGGTCTTTATGGCTACACCTTC | TRBJ1-2 | NA | TRBV25-1 | TRBD1
CASSQVMAGYRGYTF | TGCGCCAGCAGCCAAGTCATGGCAGGGTATCGGGGCTACACCTTC | TRBJ1-2 | NA | TRBV4-1 | NA
CASRTTGTGSEKLFF | TGTGCCAGCAGGACGACAGGGACCGGTAGTGAAAAACTGTTTTTT | TRBJ1-4 | NA | TRBV6-5 | TRBD1
CASSERQQGTGELFF | TGTGCCAGCTCAGAAAGACAGCAGGGGACCGGGGAGCTGTTTTTT | TRBJ2-2 | NA | TRBV18 | NA
CASSSRRGGYGYTF | TGTGCCAGCAGCAGCCGTAGGGGTGGCTATGGCTACACCTTC | TRBJ1-2 | NA | TRBV9 | NA
CASSPLNTEAFF | TGTGCCAGCTCACCATTGAACACTGAAGCTTTCTTT | TRBJ1-1 | few | TRBV18 | NA
CASSLALAGVTEQFF | TGTGCCAGCAGCTTGGCACTAGCGGGAGTCACTGAGCAGTTCTTC | TRBJ2-1 | NA | TRBV5-4 | TRBD2
CASSEGTGRDTQYF | TGCGCCAGCAGTGAGGGGACAGGGAGGGATACGCAGTATTTT | TRBJ2-3 | NA | TRBV10-1 | TRBD1
CASSSSNRDRAYNEQFF | TGTGCCAGCAGCTCGTCTAATCGGGACAGGGCCTACAATGAGCAGTTCTTC | TRBJ2-1 | few | TRBV7-9 | TRBD1
CASSYGPLKDTQYF | TGTGCCAGCAGCTATGGACCACTCAAGGATACGCAGTATTTT | TRBJ2-3 | NA | TRBV5-5 | NA